This passage covers 30 T cell receptor beta chains from one sample sequenced in a study of T cell responses to AZD1222 COVID-19 vaccine. Sequenced by immunoSEQ multiplex PCR; TCRdb stores in-frame clones only, minus some. The sample lists tens of thousands of clones, over 60% occurring once. The specimen was peripheral blood, collected on day 0 of AZD1222 vaccination. The receptors originated from an adult in good health.

This clone is a singleton in its sample. The V gene is TRBV6-5, the J gene TRBJ1-2; D remains ambiguous. Germline V gene lookup returns CDR1 MNHEY and CDR2 SVGAGI. The CDR3 length is 13 residues. Trimming left V 5 bases short and J 7 bases short, with 14 bases between. CDR3 in DNA: TGTGCCAGCAGTCCACGGTACGGTCGTGGCTACACCTTC. Its translation: CASSPRYGRGYTF.

V gene TRBV9 combines with J gene TRBJ1-1; D is uncertain. This CDR3 has 13 residues. CDR1 SGDLS and CDR2 YYNGEE come from the germline V gene. V was shortened by 0 bases and J by 0 bases, with 3 bases between the two germline ends. Here the CDR3 reads CASSVAMNTEAFF. The DNA for the CDR3 is TGTGCCAGCAGCGTAGCCATGAACACTGAAGCTTTCTTT.

The V call is TRBV5-6, the J call TRBJ2-7; 8 bases line up with TRBD1. Per germline, CDR1 SGHDT and CDR2 YYEEEE. The CDR3 is 15 amino acids. The V gene end was trimmed by 4 bases and the J gene end by 0 bases; junction bases not matched to a gene: 6. In DNA form, the CDR3 reads TGTGCCAGCAGCAAGACAGGGGAACGCTCCTACGAGCAGTACGTC. Its translation: CASSKTGERSYEQYV.

CDR3 in amino acids: CASSLMTSGRETQYF. DNA of the CDR3: TGTGCCAGTAGTCTAATGACTAGCGGGAGGGAGACCCAGTACTTC. The chain recombines TRBV19 with TRBJ2-5, with 13 bases fitting TRBD2. CDR1 and CDR2 from the germline V gene are LNHDA and SQIVND (reference sequence). Losses at the gene ends were 5 bases for V and 5 bases for J; bases not matched to a gene: 5. CDR3 length equals 15 residues.

J is TRBJ2-5 and V is TRBV3-1 (or the pseudogene TRBV3-2), with D perhaps matching TRBD2 (5 bases). In germline, CDR1 is LGHDT, CDR2 YNNKEL (reference sequence). Trimming took off 0 bases at V and 5 bases at J, with 7 bases between the two ends. This CDR3 is built from 13 residues. The CDR3 DNA sequence: TGTGCCAGCAGCCAAGATCCGGGGGAGACCCAGTACTTC. Protein: CASSQDPGETQYF.

V is TRBV5-1 and J is TRBJ1-2; D may be TRBD1 (5 bases). This CDR3 is 14 amino acids long. Between the trimmed V and J ends, which lost 0 bases and 4 bases, there was a span of 10 bases. CDR1 SGHRS and CDR2 YFSETQ come from the germline V gene. In DNA form, the CDR3 reads TGCGCCAGCAGCTTGGAGGGAGGGACCTATGGCTACACCTTC. Protein product: CASSLEGGTYGYTF.

The rearrangement joins TRBV2 to TRBJ2-7; D may correspond to TRBD1 or TRBD2 (5 bases each). The CDR3 covers 13 residues. Germline V CDR1 and CDR2: SNHLY, FYNNEI. Trimming shortened V by 4 bases and J by 3 bases, and 10 bases separated the two germline ends. In nucleotides, the CDR3 is TGTGCCAGCAGTGTAAGGGACCGCTACGAGCAGTACTTC. Protein: CASSVRDRYEQYF. The full variable domain, rest sourced from reference TRBV2 and TRBJ2-7, is EPEVTQTPSHQVTQMGQEVILRCVPISNHLYFYWYRQILGQKVEFLVSFYNNEISEKSEIFDDQFSVERPDGSNFTLKIRSTKLEDSAMYFCASSVRDRYEQYFGPGTRLTVT.

A remark on this clone: One end of the junction varies from germline; a read error may be responsible. This chain joins TRBV25-1 and TRBJ2-3; D gene unclear. The CDR3 sequence is 9 residues long. CDR1 MGHDK and CDR2 SYGVNS come from the germline V gene. CDR3 coding DNA: TGCCCCCAGAGGAATACGCAGTATTTT. Encoded protein: CPQRNTQYF.

The chain uses TRBV28 and TRBJ2-7; D possibly corresponds to TRBD1 (6 bases). The CDR3 totals 13 residues. Germline CDR1 MDHEN, CDR2 SYDVKM. Trimming removed 5 bases from V and 4 bases from J, with 12 bases in between. CDR3 loop: CASSRQEPYEQYV. The CDR3 DNA is TGTGCCAGCAGTCGACAGGAACCTTACGAGCAGTACGTC.

This sequence joins TRBV6-5 and TRBJ2-7; 10 nucleotides agree with TRBD2. The CDR3 sequence is 15 residues long. Germline V gives CDR1 MNHEY, CDR2 SVGAGI. J lost 4 bases, V lost 7 bases, and 10 bases had no gene match. CDR3 protein: CASTLSSGGLYEQYV. The CDR3 region has the DNA TGTGCCAGCACCCTGAGTAGCGGGGGGTTATACGAGCAGTACGTC.

This clone has a single count. The chain recombines TRBV28 with TRBJ2-7; a weak D match, TRBD2 (6 bases). The ends were cut back, 7 bases at V and 5 bases at J, with 21 bases in the middle. The length of the CDR3 is 15 residues. Per the germline V gene, CDR1 is MDHEN and CDR2 is SYDVKM. For the CDR3, the DNA is TGTGCCAGCACCCGGGATGGGGGGATGGGGGACGAGCAGTACTTC. It is translated as CASTRDGGMGDEQYF.

The rearrangement uses TRBV28 and TRBJ2-7; 8 bases match TRBD2. This CDR3 region has 14 residues. J gave up 5 bases and V 7 bases, and 10 bases lay outside the gene matches. From germline, CDR1 is MDHEN and CDR2 SYDVKM. CDR3: CASNLSGRLNEQYF. The CDR3 nucleotides are TGTGCCAGCAATCTGAGCGGGAGATTGAACGAGCAGTACTTC. Full variable domain (missing parts from reference TRBV28 and TRBJ2-7): DVKVTQSSRYLVKRTGEKVFLECVQDMDHENMFWYRQDPGLGLRLIYFSYDVKMKEKGDIPEGYSVSREKKERFSLILESASTNQTSMYLCASNLSGRLNEQYFGPGTRLTVT.

The chain recombines TRBV3-1 (or the pseudogene TRBV3-2) with TRBJ2-5; 12 bases are a match to TRBD2. CDR1 LGHDT and CDR2 YNNKEL come from the germline V gene (reference sequence). The length of the CDR3 is 17 residues. J lost 5 bases, V lost 5 bases, and 12 bases had no gene match. CDR3: CASSSSRLAGVGETQYF. The CDR3 DNA reads TGTGCCAGCAGCTCAAGCCGACTAGCGGGAGTTGGGGAGACCCAGTACTTC.

The V gene is TRBV6-5, the J gene TRBJ1-6; no reliable D call. CDR3 size: 16 residues. From germline, CDR1 is MNHEY and CDR2 SVGAGI. Trimming took off 0 bases at V and 3 bases at J, with 9 bases between the two ends. CDR3 DNA: TGTGCCAGCAGTTACTCGAGTGGGTTCTATAATTCACCCCTCCACTTT. Encoded protein: CASSYSSGFYNSPLHF.

The chain joins TRBV6-5 to TRBJ2-2; 12 bases match TRBD2. This CDR3 is 15 amino acids long. Germline CDR1 is MNHEY and CDR2 is SVGAGI. The ends lost 5 bases at V and 7 bases at J; junction bases unmatched: 5. In nucleotides, the CDR3 is TGTGCCAGCAGTAACCAGGGACTAGCGGGCGGGGAGCTGTTTTTT. Translated: CASSNQGLAGGELFF.

V is TRBV19 and J is TRBJ2-1; 12 nucleotides agree with TRBD2. Germline V gene lookup returns CDR1 LNHDA and CDR2 SQIVND (reference sequence). The CDR3 totals 14 residues. V dropped 10 bases and J dropped 8; count of bases not matched to a gene: 9. This CDR3 reads CATATLAGGYEQFF. The CDR3, as DNA: TGTGCCACCGCGACACTAGCGGGAGGCTATGAGCAGTTCTTC.

V usage is TRBV5-5 and J usage is TRBJ1-1, with a weak D call TRBD1 (5 bases). Per germline, CDR1 SGHKS and CDR2 YYEKEE (reference sequence). The length of the CDR3 is 13 residues. Trimming took 0 bases from V and 6 from J, leaving 9 bases between them. The CDR3 sequence is CASSLEEGAEAFF. The CDR3 DNA sequence: TGTGCCAGCAGCTTGGAGGAAGGGGCTGAAGCTTTCTTT.

The chain recombines TRBV2 with TRBJ2-5, with TRBD1 identical over 11 bases. The CDR3 contains 15 residues. The germline V gene has CDR1 SNHLY and CDR2 FYNNEI. V was clipped by 2 bases and J by 4 bases; unmatched bases: 3. CDR3 DNA: TGTGCCAGCAGTGAAAGGACAGGGGGCAGAGAGACCCAGTACTTC. Protein product: CASSERTGGRETQYF. The full variable domain, rest sourced from reference TRBV2 and TRBJ2-5, is EPEVTQTPSHQVTQMGQEVILRCVPISNHLYFYWYRQILGQKVEFLVSFYNNEISEKSEIFDDQFSVERPDGSNFTLKIRSTKLEDSAMYFCASSERTGGRETQYFGPGTRLLVL.

The V gene is TRBV2, the J gene TRBJ1-2; 8 bases line up with TRBD1. Germline CDR1 SNHLY, CDR2 FYNNEI. The CDR3 consists of 14 residues. Losses at the gene ends were 6 bases for V and 8 bases for J; bases not matched to a gene: 11. The CDR3 DNA follows: TGTGCCAGCAGCGAGGACAGGGTATTGCGCGGCTACACCTTC. Translating it yields CASSEDRVLRGYTF.

V usage is TRBV28 and J usage is TRBJ2-5; the D gene is possibly TRBD2 (6 bases). The CDR3 has 17 amino acids. V lost 3 bases and J lost 5, with 22 bases in between. Germline V lookup: CDR1 MDHEN, CDR2 SYDVKM. DNA of the CDR3: TGTGCCAGCAGTTTCGTATTTGGGAGGCCCCAGGCCGAGACCCAGTACTTC. Translation: CASSFVFGRPQAETQYF.

This sequence joins TRBV5-1 and TRBJ1-1, with 8 bases that match TRBD1. V shed 6 bases and J 4 bases; nucleotides not matched to a gene: 5. Germline V lookup: CDR1 SGHRS, CDR2 YFSETQ. CDR3 length: 13 residues. The CDR3 sequence is CASTQGASTEAFF. CDR3 sequence (DNA): TGCGCCAGCACCCAGGGGGCGAGCACTGAAGCTTTCTTT.

This chain joins TRBV7-8 and TRBJ2-3; 7 bases are a match to TRBD2. This CDR3 has 14 amino acids. V shed 6 bases and J 2 bases; nucleotides not matched to a gene: 5. In germline, CDR1 is SGHVS, CDR2 FQNEAQ. CDR3 residues: CASRMGGYTDTQYF. The CDR3 coding sequence is TGTGCCAGCAGAATGGGGGGGTACACAGATACGCAGTATTTT. Based on the CDR3 plus reference TRBV7-8 and TRBJ2-3, the full variable domain is GAGVSQSPRYKVAKRGQDVALRCDPISGHVSLFWYQQALGQGPEFLTYFQNEAQLDKSGLPSDRFFAERPEGSVSTLKIQRTQQEDSAVYLCASRMGGYTDTQYFGPGTRLTVL.

In this sample, this clone turned up a few times. The rearrangement uses TRBV19 and TRBJ1-2; 8 nucleotides line up with TRBD1. Germline V gene sequence: CDR1 LNHDA, CDR2 SQIVND (reference sequence). V was clipped by 8 bases and J by 3 bases; unmatched bases: 2. CDR3 length: 12 amino acids. CDR3 nucleotides: TGTGCCAGTGACAGGGGCGACTATGGCTACACCTTC. Amino acids: CASDRGDYGYTF.

The chain recombines TRBV10-3 with TRBJ1-2, with 11 bases aligning to TRBD1. Germline V gives CDR1 ENHRY, CDR2 SYGVKD. V shed 8 bases, J shed 4 bases, and the junction held 6 bases outside the gene matches. The CDR3 spans 14 residues. Here the CDR3 reads CAIPGQGESYGYTF. In nucleotides, the CDR3 is TGTGCCATCCCGGGACAGGGGGAATCCTATGGCTACACCTTC.

The chain is built from TRBV3-1 (or the pseudogene TRBV3-2) and TRBJ1-3; D is ambiguous. CDR1 LGHDT and CDR2 YNNKEL come from the germline V gene (reference sequence). The V end lost 1 base, the J end lost 0 bases, and 7 bases lay between the germline ends. The CDR3 runs 15 residues. DNA of the CDR3: TGTGCCAGCAGCCAAGGGGTAGGCTCTGGAAACACCATATATTTT. Amino acids: CASSQGVGSGNTIYF.

The gene calls are TRBV10-3 and TRBJ2-2; no firm D call. Germline CDR1 ENHRY, CDR2 SYGVKD. V was trimmed by 5 bases and J by 0 bases, leaving 10 bases between them. CDR3 length: 15 residues. The CDR3 reads CAISHNLTNTGELFF. In DNA form, the CDR3 reads TGTGCCATCAGTCACAATTTAACGAACACCGGGGAGCTGTTTTTT.

This clone showed up just once. The CDR3 loop reads CASSLVLGGSGYTF. CDR3 nucleotide sequence: TGTGCCAGCAGCTTAGTGTTAGGGGGCAGCGGCTACACCTTC. The V and J genes are TRBV7-8 and TRBJ1-2, with TRBD1 matching 7 bases. V lost 1 base to trimming and J lost 8 bases; unmatched junction nucleotides: 7. The CDR3 runs to 14 residues. Germline lookup yields CDR1 SGHVS and CDR2 FQNEAQ.

The V call is TRBV4-1, the J call TRBJ1-6, with D hard to call. From germline, CDR1 is MGHRA and CDR2 YSYEKL. Trimming took off 1 base at V and 10 bases at J, with 14 bases between the two ends. The CDR3 has 15 residues. The CDR3 nucleotides are TGCGCCAGCAGCCAAGTCGGAGGGATTGGCTCACCCCTCCACTTT. It yields the protein CASSQVGGIGSPLHF.

Only one count was recorded for this clone. The CDR3 here is CASSSPGTGDLGSPLHF. The CDR3 DNA reads TGTGCCAGCAGCTCCCCGGGGACAGGGGACCTAGGGTCACCCCTCCACTTT. This sequence joins TRBV7-2 and TRBJ1-6; 10 bases match TRBD1. Germline loops: CDR1 SGHTA, CDR2 FQGNSA. V gave up 4 bases and J gave up 10 bases; unmatched junction bases: 13. CDR3 length equals 17 residues.

The rearrangement uses TRBV9 and TRBJ1-3, with D hard to call. The germline V gene has CDR1 SGDLS and CDR2 YYNGEE. The CDR3 has 14 residues. Trimming removed 0 bases at V and 1 base at J, with 5 bases between. CDR3: CASSVDLSGNTIYF. The DNA of the CDR3 is TGTGCCAGCAGCGTAGACTTGTCTGGAAACACCATATATTTT.